One and the same sample provided the 14 T cell receptor beta chains below, sequenced in a study of monozygotic twins with inflammatory bowel disease. TCRdb reworked the 5' RACE reads into one entry per CDR3 protein, no DNA. In total, the table holds roughly 300,000 distinct CDR3 sequences. The sample was blood. These receptors were collected from a human donor with ulcerative colitis or Crohn's disease, or a healthy co-twin of an affected twin (not recorded which).

The V gene is TRBV9, the J gene TRBJ1-2; TCRdb designates TRBD1, a call that cannot be tested without DNA. The CDR3 totals 15 residues. From germline, CDR1 is SGDLS and CDR2 YYNGEE. This chain's CDR3 is CASSDQGAVRYGYTF.

The chain recombines TRBV7-8 with TRBJ2-1; TCRdb picks TRBD2, but there is no DNA to check that call. Per the germline V gene, CDR1 is SGHVS and CDR2 is FQNEAQ. The CDR3 loop spans 15 amino acids. CDR3 loop: CASSLAERDQNEQFF.

The chain combines TRBV5-1 with TRBJ2-7; TCRdb outputs TRBD1, but without DNA this stays unchecked. The germline V gene has CDR1 SGHRS and CDR2 YFSETQ. This CDR3 contains 13 residues. The CDR3 loop reads CASSATGGHEQYF.

The V call is TRBV18, the J call TRBJ1-1; TCRdb's D gene call, TRBD1, goes unchecked for lack of DNA. This CDR3 is built from 13 residues. Per germline, CDR1 KGHSH and CDR2 LQKENI. CDR3 sequence: CASSGQSNTEAFF.

The chain links TRBV24-1 to TRBJ1-6. There are 14 residues in the CDR3. Germline V gene data show CDR1 as KGHDR and CDR2 as SFDVKD. The CDR3 reads CATSDSSRNSPLHF.

The chain recombines TRBV6-2 or TRBV6-3 with TRBJ1-1; TCRdb's D call of TRBD1 is untestable without DNA. Germline V gene lookup returns CDR1 MNHEY and CDR2 SVGEGT. The CDR3 has 15 residues. CDR3 protein: CASRKGPGLNTEAFF.

This chain uses TRBV28 with TRBJ2-5. Germline CDR1 is MDHEN and CDR2 is SYDVKM. The CDR3 runs 13 residues. CDR3: CASSLAEQETQYF.

The J gene is TRBJ1-1, the V gene TRBV18; the D call from TCRdb, TRBD1, cannot be confirmed without DNA. Germline V gene sequence: CDR1 KGHSH, CDR2 LQKENI. This CDR3 contains 13 residues. The CDR3: CASSPGQDTEAFF.

The V gene is TRBV7-2, the J gene TRBJ2-2. Germline CDR1 and CDR2: SGHTA and FQGNSA. The CDR3 extends over 14 amino acids. The CDR3 sequence: CASSSYKNTGELFF.

The chain is built from TRBV29-1 and TRBJ2-1; TCRdb lists TRBD1, though no DNA is available to test this call. CDR1 and CDR2 (germline): SQVTM, ANQGSEA. CDR3 size: 13 residues. The CDR3 reads CSGWTGKDNEQFF.

This rearrangement joins TRBV9 to TRBJ2-1; as DNA is missing, the TRBD2 call by TCRdb cannot be tested. The CDR3 contains 16 residues. Per the germline V gene, CDR1 is SGDLS and CDR2 is YYNGEE. The CDR3 loop is CASSAPTTSGRNEQFF.

The chain is built from TRBV20-1 and TRBJ2-7. The CDR3 loop spans 12 amino acids. Germline V gene sequence: CDR1 DFQATT, CDR2 SNEGSKA (reference sequence). This CDR3 reads CSTSTQAYEQYF.

The rearrangement links TRBV6-2 or TRBV6-3 to TRBJ2-1; TCRdb outputs TRBD2, but without DNA this stays unchecked. The germline V gene has CDR1 MNHEY and CDR2 SVGEGT. There are 12 residues in the CDR3. The CDR3 here is CATLDSGVEQFF.

The rearrangement joins TRBV15 to TRBJ2-3; there is no DNA to check the TCRdb D call of TRBD1. The length of the CDR3 is 16 residues. Germline CDR1 and CDR2: LNHNV and YYDKDF (reference sequence). This chain's CDR3 is CATSRDGGASTDTQYF.